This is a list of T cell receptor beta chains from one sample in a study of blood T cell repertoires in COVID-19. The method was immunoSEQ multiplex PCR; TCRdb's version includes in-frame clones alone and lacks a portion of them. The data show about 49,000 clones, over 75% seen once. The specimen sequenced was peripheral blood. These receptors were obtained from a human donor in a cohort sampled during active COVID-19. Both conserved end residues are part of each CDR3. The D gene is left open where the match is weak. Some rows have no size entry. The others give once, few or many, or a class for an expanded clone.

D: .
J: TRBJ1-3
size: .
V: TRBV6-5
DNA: TGTGCCAGCAGTTACTCGGCCGGGTCTGGAAACACCATATATTTT
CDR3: CASSYSAGSGNTIYF

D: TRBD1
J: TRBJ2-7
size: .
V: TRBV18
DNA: TGTGCCAGCTCATCGGGACAGGGGAACTCCTACGAGCAGTACTTC
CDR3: CASSSGQGNSYEQYF

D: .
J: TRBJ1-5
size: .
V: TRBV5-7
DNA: TGTGCCAGCAGCTTGTCGGGGGGCACCGGAAGCAATCAGCCCCAGCATTTT
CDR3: CASSLSGGTGSNQPQHF

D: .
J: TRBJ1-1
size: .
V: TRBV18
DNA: TGTGCCAGCTCCCGGGTGGAAAACACTGAAGCTTTCTTT
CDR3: CASSRVENTEAFF

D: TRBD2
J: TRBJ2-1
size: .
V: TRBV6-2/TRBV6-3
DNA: TGTGCCAGCAGTTACGCTAGCGGGAGGTCCTACAATGAGCAGTTCTTC
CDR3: CASSYASGRSYNEQFF

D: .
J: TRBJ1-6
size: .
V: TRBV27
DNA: TGTGCCAGCACGCCGACTGGGGGCTGGGGACCCCTCCACTTT
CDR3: CASTPTGGWGPLHF

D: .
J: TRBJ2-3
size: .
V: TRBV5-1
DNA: TGCGCCAGCAGTAGTCTGCGTACAGATACGCAGTATTTT
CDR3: CASSSLRTDTQYF

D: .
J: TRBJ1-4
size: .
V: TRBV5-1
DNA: TGCGCCAGCAGCTTCGCGGCAACTAATGAAAAACTGTTTTTT
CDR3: CASSFAATNEKLFF

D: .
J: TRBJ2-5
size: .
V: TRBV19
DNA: TGTGCCAGTAGTCCCCAGGGCCTCCAAGAGACCCAGTACTTC
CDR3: CASSPQGLQETQYF

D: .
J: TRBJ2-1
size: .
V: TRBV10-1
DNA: TGCGCCAGCAGCTCCGGGATTGAGCAGTTCTTC
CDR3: CASSSGIEQFF

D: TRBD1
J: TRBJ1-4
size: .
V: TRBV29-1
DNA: TGCAGCGCTCGACAGGGACTAGCAAAACTGTTTTTT
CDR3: CSARQGLAKLFF

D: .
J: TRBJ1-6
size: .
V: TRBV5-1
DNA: TGCGCCAGCAGCTCGGGGGCGGGGGCATTGTATTCACCCCTCCACTTT
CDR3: CASSSGAGALYSPLHF

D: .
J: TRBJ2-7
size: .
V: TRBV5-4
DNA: TGTGCCAGCAGCTCCCCACCCGGGGAGCAGTACTTC
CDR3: CASSSPPGEQYF

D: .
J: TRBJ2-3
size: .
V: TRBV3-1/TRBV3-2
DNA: TGTGCCAGCAGCCAAGATCTTGAGTCAGATACGCAGTATTTT
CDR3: CASSQDLESDTQYF

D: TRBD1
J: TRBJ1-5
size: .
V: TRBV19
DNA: TGTGCCAGTAGCGCCCGGGACAGGGGACTGGAGCCCCAGCATTTT
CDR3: CASSARDRGLEPQHF

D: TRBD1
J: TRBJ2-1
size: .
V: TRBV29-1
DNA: TGCAGCGTTGGTTCCGGGACAGTTATCAATGAGCAGTTCTTC
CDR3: CSVGSGTVINEQFF

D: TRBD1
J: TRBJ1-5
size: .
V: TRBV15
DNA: TGTGCCACCAGCAGAGATTATGACAGGGGCAATCAGCCCCAGCATTTT
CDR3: CATSRDYDRGNQPQHF

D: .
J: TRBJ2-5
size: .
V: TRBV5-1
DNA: TGCGCCAGCAGCCTCCCCGGGGCAGGGGTCGGGGAGACCCAGTACTTC
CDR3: CASSLPGAGVGETQYF

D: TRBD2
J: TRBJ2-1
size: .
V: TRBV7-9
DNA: TGTGCCAGCCGGACTAGCGGGAGCTCCTACAATGAGCAGTTCTTC
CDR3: CASRTSGSSYNEQFF

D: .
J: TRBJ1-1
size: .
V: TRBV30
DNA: TGTGCCTGGAGGGGGGGACCGAACACTGAAGCTTTCTTT
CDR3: CAWRGGPNTEAFF

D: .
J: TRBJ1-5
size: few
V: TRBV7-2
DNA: TGTGCCAGCAGCTACCTACAGGGAAATCAGCCCCAGCATTTT
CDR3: CASSYLQGNQPQHF

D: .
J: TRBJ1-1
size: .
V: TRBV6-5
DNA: TGTGCCAGCAGTTCCTCCCGGACAGATCACACTGAAGCTTTCTTT
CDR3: CASSSSRTDHTEAFF

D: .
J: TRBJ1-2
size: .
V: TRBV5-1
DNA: TGCGCCAGCAGCGGGGGGTGGTCTGGAGGCTACACCTTC
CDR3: CASSGGWSGGYTF

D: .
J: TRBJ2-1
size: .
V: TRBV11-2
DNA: TGTGCCAGCAGCTTACGATGGGGGGCTAGCGGTGCCTACAATGAGCAGTTCTTC
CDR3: CASSLRWGASGAYNEQFF

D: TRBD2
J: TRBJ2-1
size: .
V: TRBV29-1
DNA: TGCAGCGCTTCAACGGGACTAGCGGCTCTCTTC
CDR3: CSASTGLAALF

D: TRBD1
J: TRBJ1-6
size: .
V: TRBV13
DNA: TGTGCCAGCAGCTTAGGGGGGACCGGGACAGGGTATATTTCACCCCTCCACTTT
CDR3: CASSLGGTGTGYISPLHF

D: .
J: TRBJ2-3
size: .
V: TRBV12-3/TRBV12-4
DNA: TGTGCCAGCAGCCTGGCTACAGATACGCAGTATTTT
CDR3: CASSLATDTQYF

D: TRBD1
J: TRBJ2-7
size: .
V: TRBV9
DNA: TGTGCCAGCAGCGTAGCGCCGGGACAGGGTTTCTACGAGCAGTACTTC
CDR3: CASSVAPGQGFYEQYF

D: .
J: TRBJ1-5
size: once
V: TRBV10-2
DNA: TGCGCCAGCAGGGACAGTCGCAATCAGCCCCAGCATTTT
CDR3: CASRDSRNQPQHF

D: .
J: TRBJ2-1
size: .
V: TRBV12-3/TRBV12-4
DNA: TGTGCCAGCCTAACCAGCGGGAATGAGCAGTTCTTC
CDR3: CASLTSGNEQFF

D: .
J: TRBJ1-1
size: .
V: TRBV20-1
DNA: TGCAGTGCTAGTCTGCGGGCAGGCCAATCTGAAGCTTTCTTT
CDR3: CSASLRAGQSEAFF